This entry is about one TCR beta chain. The CDR3 length is 18 residues. Germline CDR1 MGHRA, CDR2 YSYEKL. V was clipped by 4 bases and J by 2 bases; unmatched bases: 12. 13 Jbeta primers and 60 Vbeta primers were used for the PCR. Only in-frame clones appear in the TCRdb table, and some are missing; sequencing was by immunoSEQ multiplex PCR. The sample lists around 84,000 clones, approximately 80% occurring once. This sample was taken from a study of cytomegalovirus exposure and HLA in healthy donors. V usage is TRBV4-1 and J usage is TRBJ1-5, with 9 bases aligning to TRBD1. Sequences were obtained from PBMCs. This receptor was taken from a human donor in good health. The CDR3 sequence is CASSPSGTGRFCNQPQHF. DNA of the CDR3: TGCGCCAGCAGCCCTTCCGGGACAGGGAGGTTTTGCAATCAGCCCCAGCATTTT.